Listed below are T cell receptor beta chains from one sample, sequenced in a study of blood T cell repertoires in COVID-19. The method was immunoSEQ multiplex PCR; TCRdb's version includes in-frame clones alone and lacks a portion of them. The profile shows a few hundred thousand clones, 65% to 90% of them singletons. What was sequenced was peripheral blood. Every receptor here comes from a man aged 45-65 years with active or convalescent COVID-19. The CDR3 runs from the conserved cysteine through the conserved F or W. Fields, in order: D gene, J gene, clone size, V gene, CDR3 DNA, CDR3 protein. The D gene is left open where the match is weak. Size values are once, few and many counts, or a class for expanded clones, and some rows have none.

>TRBD1|TRBJ1-4|-|TRBV7-7
TGTGCTAGCAGCTCTGGACAGGCCTCGATTGAAAAACTGTTTTTT
CASSSGQASIEKLFF
>-|TRBJ1-1|-|TRBV6-5
TGTGCCAGCAGTTACGGTCAGGGGAACACTGAAGCTTTCTTT
CASSYGQGNTEAFF
>-|TRBJ1-1|-|TRBV30
TGTGCCTGGGCTACAGGGAAGGCTGAAGCTTTCTTT
CAWATGKAEAFF
>-|TRBJ2-4|-|TRBV5-6
TGTGCCAGCAGCTTGGGTCCGCGTTCCCCGTACTTC
CASSLGPRSPYF
>TRBD2|TRBJ2-1|-|TRBV6-5
TGTGCCAGCAGAATGACTAGCGGGAGTCATGAGCAGTTCTTC
CASRMTSGSHEQFF
>-|TRBJ2-7|-|TRBV2
TGTGCCAGCACTGGCCCCCTCAGCTCCTACGAGCAGTACTTC
CASTGPLSSYEQYF
>TRBD1|TRBJ2-2|-|TRBV28
TGTGCCAGCAGTTTCCCTAGACAGGGGAACACCGGGGAGCTGTTTTTT
CASSFPRQGNTGELFF
>-|TRBJ1-5|-|TRBV18
TGTGCCAGCTCACCCGACATAGATCAGCCCCAGCATTTT
CASSPDIDQPQHF
>TRBD2|TRBJ2-7|-|TRBV19
TGTGCCAGTAGTCTAGGACTAGCGGGAGAATACGAGCAGTACTTC
CASSLGLAGEYEQYF
>TRBD2|TRBJ2-1|-|TRBV12-5
TGTGCTAGTGGTGGGCTAGCGGGAGCTGTTGATGAGCAGTTCTTC
CASGGLAGAVDEQFF
>-|TRBJ2-7|-|TRBV28
TGTGCCAGCAGGGGGGCGCTGGGACATATTACCTACGAGCAGTACTTC
CASRGALGHITYEQYF
>-|TRBJ1-1|-|TRBV29-1
TGCAGCGTTGAAATTAGGACAGTGAACACTGAAGCTTTCTTT
CSVEIRTVNTEAFF
>TRBD1|TRBJ1-2|-|TRBV12-3/TRBV12-4
TGTGCCAGCACCCCGGGAGGGGGCGGCTACACCTTC
CASTPGGGGYTF
>TRBD1|TRBJ1-3|-|TRBV9
TGTGCCAGCAGCGTAAGTGGGACAGGGTCCCCACCTGGAAACACCATATATTTT
CASSVSGTGSPPGNTIYF
>-|TRBJ2-2|-|TRBV5-4
TGTGCCAGCAGCTTGGAACCGGGAATTGCCGGGGAGCTGTTTTTT
CASSLEPGIAGELFF
>TRBD1|TRBJ1-5|few|TRBV19
TGTGCCAGTAGACTGACAGGGAATAGCAATCAGCCCCAGCATTTT
CASRLTGNSNQPQHF
>TRBD2|TRBJ2-7|-|TRBV5-4
TGTGCCAGCGGGACTAGCGGGTACGAGCAGTACTTC
CASGTSGYEQYF
>TRBD1|TRBJ1-1|-|TRBV28
TGTGCCAGCAGTTTATCACAGGGGATCACTGAAGCTTTCTTT
CASSLSQGITEAFF
>-|TRBJ2-2|few|TRBV27
TGTGCCAGCAGTTTTTTAGGAGAGGGCACCGGGGAGCTGTTTTTT
CASSFLGEGTGELFF
>-|TRBJ1-3|few|TRBV5-1
TGCGCCAGCAGCTTGGATACAGGGTCTGGAAACACCATATATTTT
CASSLDTGSGNTIYF
>TRBD1|TRBJ1-5|-|TRBV6-1
TGTGCCAGCAGTGAAGGTAGCAGGGGGCCTAGCAATCAGCCCCAGCATTTT
CASSEGSRGPSNQPQHF
>TRBD2|TRBJ2-1|-|TRBV7-6
TGTGCCAGCAGCTTGGGGACTAGCGGCTACAATGAGCAGTTCTTC
CASSLGTSGYNEQFF
>TRBD1|TRBJ2-3|-|TRBV7-8
TGTGCCAGCAGCTATGACAGGGCCTCCTCTGATACGCAGTATTTT
CASSYDRASSDTQYF
>TRBD1|TRBJ2-5|once|TRBV3-1/TRBV3-2
TGTGCCAGCAGCGCCCGATCCGGGACAGGGAAAGAGACCCAGTACTTC
CASSARSGTGKETQYF
>TRBD1|TRBJ2-7|-|TRBV9
TGTGCCAGTGCACAAGGGACAGGGGTTTTCTACGAGCAGTACTTC
CASAQGTGVFYEQYF
>-|TRBJ2-1|-|TRBV6-7
TGTGCCAGCAGTTACTCGGACAAAAGGGGTGAGCAGTTCTTC
CASSYSDKRGEQFF
>-|TRBJ2-5|few|TRBV30
TGTGCCTGGGCGGCCCAAACCAGGGAGACCCAGTACTTC
CAWAAQTRETQYF
>-|TRBJ1-2|few|TRBV9
TGTGCCAGCAGCCCTCCGGGGACGGGAGATAACTATGGCTACACCTTC
CASSPPGTGDNYGYTF
>-|TRBJ2-2|-|TRBV7-2
TGTGCCAGCAGCTTAGATTCAGGAACCGGGGAGCTGTTTTTT
CASSLDSGTGELFF
>TRBD1|TRBJ1-1|-|TRBV10-3
TGTGCCATCAGTAGGACAGGGGAGACTGAAGCTTTCTTT
CAISRTGETEAFF
>-|TRBJ1-5|-|TRBV12-3/TRBV12-4
TGTGCCAGCAGTTTAAATCGGGTTCAGCCCCAGCATTTT
CASSLNRVQPQHF
>TRBD2|TRBJ2-3|-|TRBV3-1/TRBV3-2
TGTGCCAGCAGTCGTGGGGTAGCGGGAGCAGATACGCAGTATTTT
CASSRGVAGADTQYF
>TRBD1|TRBJ1-5|-|TRBV19
TGTGCCAGTAGGACCCGGACAGGAACACAGCCCCAGCATTTT
CASRTRTGTQPQHF